These T cell receptor beta chains were read from a single sample in a study of post-analysis software for immune sequencing data. Each CDR3 protein gets one entry after TCRdb re-called the PCR reads with MiXCR. The sample shows hundreds of thousands of distinct CDR3 sequences, roughly 58% of them seen only once. Input material: blood. The receptors were sampled from a girl aged 10-17 years with multiple sclerosis. Both conserved end residues are part of each CDR3. A D gene is named only where the DNA matches it firmly. Size is omitted from some rows. Given values are once, few, many or a class for expanded clones.

j_call: TRBJ2-1; v_call: TRBV10-3; d_call: TRBD1; clone_size: once; cdr3_aa: CTISELGQGFDEQFF; cdr3_nt: TGTACCATCAGTGAGTTGGGACAGGGTTTCGATGAGCAGTTCTTC
j_call: TRBJ2-6; v_call: TRBV7-3; d_call: .; clone_size: .; cdr3_aa: CASSLRPTSGANVRTF; cdr3_nt: TGTGCCAGCAGCTTAAGACCCACCTCTGGGGCCAACGTCCGGACTTTC
j_call: TRBJ2-2; v_call: TRBV5-6; d_call: .; clone_size: .; cdr3_aa: CASSSEGVNTGELFF; cdr3_nt: TGTGCCAGCAGCTCCGAGGGTGTGAACACCGGGGAGCTGTTTTTT
j_call: TRBJ1-2; v_call: TRBV20-1; d_call: .; clone_size: .; cdr3_aa: CSAWTAYGYTF; cdr3_nt: TGCAGTGCTTGGACAGCCTATGGCTACACCTTC
j_call: TRBJ1-5; v_call: TRBV7-2; d_call: .; clone_size: .; cdr3_aa: CASSARGLSNQPQHF; cdr3_nt: TGTGCCAGCAGCGCGCGGGGTCTGAGCAATCAGCCCCAGCATTTT
j_call: TRBJ1-2; v_call: TRBV12-3/TRBV12-4; d_call: TRBD1; clone_size: .; cdr3_aa: CASSQWTGGGYTF; cdr3_nt: TGTGCCAGCAGTCAATGGACAGGGGGCGGCTACACCTTC
j_call: TRBJ1-5; v_call: TRBV12-3/TRBV12-4; d_call: .; clone_size: .; cdr3_aa: CASSLDAGLQPQHF; cdr3_nt: TGTGCCAGCAGTTTAGATGCAGGGTTGCAGCCCCAGCATTTT
j_call: TRBJ2-3; v_call: TRBV14; d_call: .; clone_size: .; cdr3_aa: CASSQVQVLTTDTQYF; cdr3_nt: TGTGCCAGCAGCCAAGTGCAAGTACTAACAACAGATACGCAGTATTTT
j_call: TRBJ2-1; v_call: TRBV10-2; d_call: TRBD2; clone_size: .; cdr3_aa: CASRPLAGRGNEQFF; cdr3_nt: TGCGCCAGCAGGCCACTAGCGGGAAGGGGTAATGAGCAGTTCTTC
j_call: TRBJ2-1; v_call: TRBV2; d_call: TRBD2; clone_size: .; cdr3_aa: CASILAGGRASYNEQFF; cdr3_nt: TGTGCCAGCATCCTAGCGGGGGGCCGAGCCTCCTACAATGAGCAGTTCTTC
j_call: TRBJ2-7; v_call: TRBV7-6; d_call: TRBD1; clone_size: .; cdr3_aa: CASSLDRTGDEQYF; cdr3_nt: TGTGCCAGCAGCTTAGACCGGACAGGGGACGAGCAGTACTTC
j_call: TRBJ2-2; v_call: TRBV10-3; d_call: TRBD1; clone_size: .; cdr3_aa: CAINPEAGGISPNTGELFF; cdr3_nt: TGTGCCATCAACCCCGAGGCAGGGGGCATCTCCCCGAACACCGGGGAGCTGTTTTTT
j_call: TRBJ1-5; v_call: TRBV10-2; d_call: TRBD1; clone_size: .; cdr3_aa: CATTEGQVSNQPQHF; cdr3_nt: TGTGCCACCACCGAAGGACAGGTTAGCAATCAGCCCCAGCATTTT
j_call: TRBJ2-1; v_call: TRBV30; d_call: .; clone_size: .; cdr3_aa: CAWSPNYHNEQFF; cdr3_nt: TGTGCCTGGAGTCCTAACTATCACAATGAGCAGTTCTTC
j_call: TRBJ1-5; v_call: TRBV12-3/TRBV12-4; d_call: TRBD1; clone_size: .; cdr3_aa: CASSNPGQGAQPQHF; cdr3_nt: TGTGCCAGCAGTAATCCGGGACAGGGGGCTCAGCCCCAGCATTTT
j_call: TRBJ2-3; v_call: TRBV7-2; d_call: TRBD2; clone_size: once; cdr3_aa: CASSLRLASSTDTQYF; cdr3_nt: TGTGCCAGCAGCCTCAGACTAGCGTCTAGCACAGATACGCAGTATTTT
j_call: TRBJ2-3; v_call: TRBV20-1; d_call: TRBD2; clone_size: .; cdr3_aa: CSARTSGGTPDTQYF; cdr3_nt: TGCAGTGCTAGAACTAGCGGGGGGACCCCAGATACGCAGTATTTT
j_call: TRBJ2-1; v_call: TRBV6-1; d_call: TRBD1; clone_size: few; cdr3_aa: CASSLQGVSEQFF; cdr3_nt: TGTGCCAGCAGTCTCCAGGGGGTGAGTGAGCAGTTCTTC
j_call: TRBJ2-1; v_call: TRBV6-5; d_call: .; clone_size: .; cdr3_aa: CASSGTFSYNEQFF; cdr3_nt: TGTGCCAGCAGCGGGACATTCTCCTACAATGAGCAGTTCTTC
j_call: TRBJ1-1; v_call: TRBV29-1; d_call: .; clone_size: .; cdr3_aa: CSVGLLVADTEAFF; cdr3_nt: TGCAGCGTTGGGTTGTTGGTTGCGGACACTGAAGCTTTCTTT
j_call: TRBJ2-5; v_call: TRBV5-1; d_call: TRBD1; clone_size: .; cdr3_aa: CASRGDRWYQETQYF; cdr3_nt: TGCGCCAGCAGGGGGGACAGATGGTACCAAGAGACCCAGTACTTC
j_call: TRBJ2-4; v_call: TRBV5-1; d_call: TRBD1; clone_size: .; cdr3_aa: CASSLRQGNKNIQYF; cdr3_nt: TGCGCCAGCAGCTTAAGACAGGGGAACAAAAACATTCAGTACTTC
j_call: TRBJ2-7; v_call: TRBV20-1; d_call: TRBD1; clone_size: .; cdr3_aa: CSAKRGQGIYEQYF; cdr3_nt: TGCAGTGCAAAGAGGGGGCAGGGTATCTACGAGCAGTACTTC
j_call: TRBJ2-1; v_call: TRBV29-1; d_call: .; clone_size: .; cdr3_aa: CSVTDSAYNEQFF; cdr3_nt: TGCAGCGTCACGGACAGTGCCTACAATGAGCAGTTCTTC
j_call: TRBJ2-7; v_call: TRBV12-3/TRBV12-4; d_call: .; clone_size: .; cdr3_aa: CASSLHVHEQYF; cdr3_nt: TGTGCCAGCAGTTTACACGTGCACGAGCAGTACTTC
j_call: TRBJ2-7; v_call: TRBV18; d_call: .; clone_size: .; cdr3_aa: CATSGTTSYEQYF; cdr3_nt: TGTGCCACCTCCGGGACAACTTCCTACGAGCAGTACTTC
j_call: TRBJ1-5; v_call: TRBV5-1; d_call: .; clone_size: .; cdr3_aa: CASSLGGTQPQHF; cdr3_nt: TGCGCCAGCAGCTTGGGCGGTACTCAGCCCCAGCATTTT
j_call: TRBJ2-7; v_call: TRBV7-2; d_call: .; clone_size: .; cdr3_aa: CASSRDHGYEQYF; cdr3_nt: TGTGCCAGCAGCCGGGACCACGGCTACGAGCAGTACTTC